The next 27 T cell receptor beta chains were all read from a single sample in a study of blood T cell repertoires in COVID-19. Some clones are missing from TCRdb's copy, which holds only in-frame ones; the method was immunoSEQ multiplex PCR. This sample yields over 200,000 clones, of which more than 80% are seen a single time; less than 2% belongs to the top ten. The sample taken for sequencing was PBMCs or T cells enriched from blood (not recorded which). Source of these receptors: a man in his 60s who had recovered from COVID-19.

Here the CDR3 reads CATSDPGGRAGELFF. DNA of the CDR3: TGTGCCACCAGTGACCCAGGGGGAAGGGCCGGGGAGCTGTTTTTT. The chain uses TRBV24-1 and TRBJ2-2; 7 nucleotides line up with TRBD1. Germline V gene data show CDR1 as KGHDR and CDR2 as SFDVKD. The J segment lost 6 bases and the V segment lost 4 bases, leaving 7 bases of the junction unmatched. The CDR3 runs 15 residues.

The chain uses TRBV3-1 (or the pseudogene TRBV3-2) and TRBJ2-5, with D possibly being TRBD1 (6 bases). The CDR3 has 14 amino acids. The germline gives CDR1 LGHDT, CDR2 YNNKEL (reference sequence). Trimming left V 0 bases short and J 8 bases short, with 13 bases between. The CDR3 DNA is TGTGCCAGCAGCCAAGATTCAGGGGCACGAACCCAGTACTTC. Translated, it gives CASSQDSGARTQYF.

The chain uses TRBV25-1 and TRBJ1-3, with 7 bases identical to TRBD1. V gave up 3 bases and J gave up 0 bases; unmatched junction bases: 5. The CDR3 loop spans 16 amino acids. The germline CDR1 and CDR2 sequences are MGHDK and SYGVNS. The chain's CDR3 is CASSETGTVSGNTIYF. CDR3 bases: TGTGCCAGCAGTGAGACCGGGACAGTCTCTGGAAACACCATATATTTT.

This clone showed up just once. The V and J genes are TRBV4-2 and TRBJ1-1, with 10 positions matching TRBD1. J gave up 5 bases and V 1 base, and 7 bases lay outside the gene matches. The V gene's germline CDR1 is LGHNA and CDR2 YNFKEQ. CDR3 length: 16 residues. The CDR3 loop is CASSQAPRDRGTEAFF. The CDR3 DNA is TGTGCCAGCAGCCAAGCCCCTCGGGACAGGGGTACTGAAGCTTTCTTT.

The chain joins TRBV27 to TRBJ2-7; no reliable D call. Trimming pared 2 bases from V and 6 bases from J, leaving 11 bases between. Germline lookup yields CDR1 MNHEY and CDR2 SMNVEV (reference sequence). The CDR3 is made up of 13 amino acids. Here the CDR3 reads CASSLRPGIEQYF. The CDR3 DNA sequence: TGTGCCAGCAGTTTACGCCCAGGCATCGAGCAGTACTTC.

The rearrangement uses TRBV11-3 and TRBJ1-4; D is uncertain. V lost 2 bases to trimming and J lost 7 bases, with 8 bases between them. Germline V lookup: CDR1 SGHNT, CDR2 YENEEA. This CDR3 has 13 amino acids. CDR3 sequence: CASSLYGVEKLFF. CDR3 nucleotides: TGTGCCAGCAGCTTATACGGGGTTGAAAAACTGTTTTTT.

The sample holds a few counts of this clone. The same CDR3 also results from other DNA sequences found in this sample. The chain is built from TRBV5-1 and TRBJ1-1; a possible D gene is TRBD1 (5 bases). The germline V gene encodes CDR1 SGHRS and CDR2 YFSETQ. This CDR3 has 14 residues. Trimming removed 0 bases from V and 3 bases from J, with 9 bases in between. This CDR3 reads CASSLVAGDTEAFF. In nucleotides, the CDR3 is TGCGCCAGCAGCTTGGTAGCGGGGGACACTGAAGCTTTCTTT.

The rearrangement uses TRBV4-2 and TRBJ1-5, with a weak D call TRBD1 (5 bases). CDR3 length equals 16 residues. Deletions cut 3 bases from V and 0 bases from J, with 12 bases between. Germline V CDR1 and CDR2: LGHNA, YNFKEQ. CDR3 coding DNA: TGTGCCAGCAGCCAGCCGGGGGGATATAGCAATCAGCCCCAGCATTTT. Protein: CASSQPGGYSNQPQHF.

J is TRBJ1-1 and V is TRBV29-1; 7 bases line up with TRBD1. Unmatched junction bases numbered 7, after V lost 6 bases and J lost 3 bases. The CDR3 has 13 residues. CDR1 is SQVTM, CDR2 ANQGSEA, per germline. CDR3 in amino acids: CSVRGRGDTEAFF. In DNA, the CDR3 is TGCAGCGTGAGGGGGCGCGGGGACACTGAAGCTTTCTTT.

The rearrangement uses TRBV18 and TRBJ1-1; 9 positions agree with TRBD1. Trimming took 5 bases from V and 1 from J; bases not matched to a gene: 5. This CDR3 has 15 amino acids. CDR1 and CDR2 from the germline V gene are KGHSH and LQKENI. The CDR3 DNA reads TGTGCCAGCTCAAAACAGGGGGCAGAGAACACTGAAGCTTTCTTT. Its protein is CASSKQGAENTEAFF.

The V gene is TRBV19, the J gene TRBJ1-5; D is uncertain. The CDR3 is 16 amino acids. Per germline, CDR1 LNHDA and CDR2 SQIVND (reference sequence). Trimming pared 5 bases from V and 2 bases from J, leaving 16 bases between. The CDR3 reads CASSLTHQEGNQPQHF. CDR3 in DNA: TGTGCCAGTAGTCTCACCCACCAGGAAGGCAATCAGCCCCAGCATTTT.

The chain uses TRBV27 and TRBJ2-3; 8 bases line up with TRBD1. After removal of 5 bases from V and 7 bases from J, the junction contained 8 bases not matched to a gene. The germline V gene has CDR1 MNHEY and CDR2 SMNVEV (reference sequence). CDR3 length: 14 residues. CDR3 sequence reads: CASSPRQGTYTQYF. The CDR3 nucleotides read TGTGCCAGCAGTCCCCGACAGGGGACTTATACGCAGTATTTT.

J is TRBJ1-1 and V is TRBV29-1; TRBD1 agrees at 7 bases. V lost 5 bases, J lost 5 bases, and 8 bases stayed unmatched. The CDR3 covers 13 residues. Germline V gives CDR1 SQVTM, CDR2 ANQGSEA. CDR3: CSVLHRGATEAFF. Here the CDR3 DNA reads TGCAGCGTTTTACACAGGGGAGCTACTGAAGCTTTCTTT.

On this clone itself: The sample has other DNA sequences that encode this CDR3 too. V and J are TRBV14 and TRBJ2-7; 7 nucleotides align to TRBD1. The trim removed 4 bases at V and 2 bases at J, leaving 5 bases unmatched. Germline lookup yields CDR1 SGHDN and CDR2 FVKESK. CDR3 length: 14 residues. This CDR3 is CASSPRQGAYEQYF. The CDR3 region has the DNA TGTGCCAGCAGCCCGCGACAGGGAGCCTACGAGCAGTACTTC. Supplemented by reference TRBV14 and TRBJ2-7, the full variable domain reads EAGVTQFPSHSVIEKGQTVTLRCDPISGHDNLYWYRRVMGKEIKFLLHFVKESKQDESGMPNNRFLAERTGGTYSTLKVQPAELEDSGVYFCASSPRQGAYEQYFGPGTRLTVT.

V usage is TRBV7-2 and J usage is TRBJ2-7, with 14 bases aligning to TRBD2. The V gene's germline CDR1 is SGHTA and CDR2 FQGNSA. V was pared by 5 bases and J by 6 bases, with 6 bases of the junction left unmatched. The CDR3 is 15 residues long. CDR3 sequence (DNA): TGTGCCAGCAGCCCGGGACTAGCGGGGGCGCGCGAGCAGTACTTC. Its protein product is CASSPGLAGAREQYF.

This clone has only a few counts. The V call is TRBV23-1, the J call TRBJ1-5; D uncertain. TRBV23-1 is noted as an ORF with a role that remains uncertain. With 2 bases removed from V and 2 bases from J, the gap between germline ends came to 4 bases. CDR3 length: 13 residues. DNA of the CDR3: TGCGCCAGCAGTCAAGTCGGCAATCAGCCCCAGCATTTT. As protein: CASSQVGNQPQHF.

This clone has more than one count but fewer than ten. The rearrangement joins TRBV29-1 to TRBJ1-5, with no clear D. The germline gives CDR1 SQVTM, CDR2 ANQGSEA. The CDR3 is made up of 13 amino acids. V lost 2 bases, J lost 0 bases, and 5 bases lay in between. DNA for the CDR3: TGCAGCGTTGAAACCAGTAGCAATCAGCCCCAGCATTTT. Amino acid sequence: CSVETSSNQPQHF. The complete variable domain, with remaining parts taken from reference TRBV29-1 and TRBJ1-5, reads SAVISQKPSRDICQRGTSLTIQCQVDSQVTMMFWYRQQPGQSLTLIATANQGSEATYESGFVIDKFPISRPNLTFSTLTVSNMSPEDSSIYLCSVETSSNQPQHFGDGTRLSIL.

V is TRBV3-1 (or the pseudogene TRBV3-2) and J is TRBJ1-4; D uncertain. The CDR3 is 14 amino acids. Deletions cut 2 bases from V and 7 bases from J, with 11 bases between. Per the germline V gene, CDR1 is LGHDT and CDR2 is YNNKEL (reference sequence). The CDR3 nucleotides are TGTGCCAGCAGCCAAAACCGGGGAGGTGAAAAACTGTTTTTT. It yields the protein CASSQNRGGEKLFF.

The V and J genes are TRBV7-2 and TRBJ2-1, with 10 positions matching TRBD1. Germline-derived CDR1 and CDR2 are SGHTA and FQGNSA. This CDR3 is 14 amino acids long. Trimming removed 4 bases from V and 9 bases from J; junction bases left unmatched: 6. For the CDR3, the DNA is TGTGCCAGCAGCTGGGACAGGGGCACGGGTGAGCAGTTCTTC. It specifies CASSWDRGTGEQFF.

V gene TRBV5-1 combines with J gene TRBJ1-2; D remains ambiguous. Trimming pared 0 bases from V and 4 bases from J, leaving 10 bases between. Germline V CDR1 and CDR2: SGHRS, YFSETQ. The CDR3 spans 14 residues. The DNA of the CDR3 is TGCGCCAGCAGCTTGGACCCGGGGTCCTATGGCTACACCTTC. Protein: CASSLDPGSYGYTF.

This chain joins TRBV25-1 and TRBJ1-2; 8 bases map to TRBD1. With V trimmed by 0 bases and J by 8 bases, 5 bases remained unmatched. Germline V gives CDR1 MGHDK, CDR2 SYGVNS. The CDR3 extends over 14 amino acids. This chain's CDR3 is CASSEYQGAHGYTF. The CDR3 DNA follows: TGTGCCAGCAGTGAATATCAGGGGGCGCACGGCTACACCTTC.

Only one count was recorded for this clone. The genes are TRBV6-5 and TRBJ1-6; the D gene is possibly TRBD1 (6 bases). The CDR3 has 15 amino acids. Germline assignment: CDR1 MNHEY and CDR2 SVGAGI. V lost 2 bases to trimming and J lost 7 bases, with 12 bases between them. The CDR3 loop is CASSYNGQGNSPLHF. CDR3 DNA sequence: TGTGCCAGCAGTTACAACGGGCAGGGGAATTCACCCCTCCACTTT.

This clone has a handful of counts. The J gene is TRBJ2-5, the V gene TRBV5-1; TRBD1 matches 8 bases. Per germline, CDR1 SGHRS and CDR2 YFSETQ. J was trimmed by 3 bases and V by 4 bases; bases with no gene match: 8. This CDR3 spans 15 amino acids. The CDR3 spells CASSQRGQGEETQYF. In DNA, the CDR3 is TGCGCCAGCAGCCAAAGAGGACAGGGCGAAGAGACCCAGTACTTC.

The chain carries TRBV29-1 and TRBJ2-1; 9 bases match TRBD1. The V and J ends lost 3 bases and 6 bases, in that order; junction bases with no gene match: 15. The CDR3 has 17 amino acids. Looked up from germline, CDR1 is SQVTM and CDR2 is ANQGSEA. In DNA form, the CDR3 reads TGCAGCGTTGATGGGAGGACAGGGGAAGGGTCTTCCAATGAGCAGTTCTTC. Its protein is CSVDGRTGEGSSNEQFF.

Concerning this clone: Other DNA sequences within the sample encode an identical CDR3. The chain employs TRBV6-5 and TRBJ2-2, with D perhaps TRBD1 (6 bases). Germline V gene data show CDR1 as MNHEY and CDR2 as SVGAGI. The CDR3 spans 14 residues. V dropped 5 bases and J dropped 3 bases, with 10 bases sitting between them. The chain's CDR3 is CASSRQVDTGELFF. DNA for the CDR3: TGTGCCAGCAGTAGACAGGTGGACACCGGGGAGCTGTTTTTT.

This clone was seen a few times. The rearrangement uses TRBV29-1 and TRBJ1-1, with D tentatively TRBD1 (5 bases). Germline V CDR1 and CDR2: SQVTM, ANQGSEA. This CDR3 comprises 10 residues. Trimming cost V 7 bases and J 8 bases, with 11 bases left between them. The CDR3, as DNA: TGCAGCGCGTGGCAGGGCGAAGCTTTCTTT. Its protein product is CSAWQGEAFF.

The gene calls are TRBV6-5 and TRBJ1-4, with D perhaps matching TRBD1 (5 bases). Trimming took 3 bases from V and 5 from J, leaving 13 bases between them. CDR3 length equals 15 residues. The V gene's germline CDR1 is MNHEY and CDR2 SVGAGI. The DNA of the CDR3 is TGTGCCAGCAGTTATGAAGGGGCGCACAATGAAAAACTGTTTTTT. It specifies CASSYEGAHNEKLFF.